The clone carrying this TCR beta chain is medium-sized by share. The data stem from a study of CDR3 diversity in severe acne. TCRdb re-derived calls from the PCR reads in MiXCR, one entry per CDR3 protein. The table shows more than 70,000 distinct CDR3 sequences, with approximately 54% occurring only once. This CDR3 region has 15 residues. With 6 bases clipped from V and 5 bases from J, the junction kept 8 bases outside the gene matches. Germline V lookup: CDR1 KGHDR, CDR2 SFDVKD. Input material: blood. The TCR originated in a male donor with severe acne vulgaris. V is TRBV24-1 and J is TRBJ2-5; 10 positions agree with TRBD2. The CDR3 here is CATSNTEGLAETQYF. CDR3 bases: TGTGCCACCAGTAATACCGAGGGACTAGCGGAGACCCAGTACTTC.